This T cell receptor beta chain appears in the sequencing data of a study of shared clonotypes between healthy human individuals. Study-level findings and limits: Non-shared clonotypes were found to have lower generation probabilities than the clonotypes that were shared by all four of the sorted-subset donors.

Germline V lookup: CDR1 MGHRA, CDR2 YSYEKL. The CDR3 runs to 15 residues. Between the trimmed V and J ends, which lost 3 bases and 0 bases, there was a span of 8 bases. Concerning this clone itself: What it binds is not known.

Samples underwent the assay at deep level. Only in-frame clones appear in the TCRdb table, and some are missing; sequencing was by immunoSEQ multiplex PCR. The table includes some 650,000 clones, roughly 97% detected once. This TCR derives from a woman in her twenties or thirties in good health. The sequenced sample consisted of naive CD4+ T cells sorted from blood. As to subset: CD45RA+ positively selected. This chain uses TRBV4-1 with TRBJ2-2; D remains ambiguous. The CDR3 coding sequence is TGCGCCAGCAGCCACGTCATGGCGAACACCGGGGAGCTGTTTTTT. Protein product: CASSHVMANTGELFF.